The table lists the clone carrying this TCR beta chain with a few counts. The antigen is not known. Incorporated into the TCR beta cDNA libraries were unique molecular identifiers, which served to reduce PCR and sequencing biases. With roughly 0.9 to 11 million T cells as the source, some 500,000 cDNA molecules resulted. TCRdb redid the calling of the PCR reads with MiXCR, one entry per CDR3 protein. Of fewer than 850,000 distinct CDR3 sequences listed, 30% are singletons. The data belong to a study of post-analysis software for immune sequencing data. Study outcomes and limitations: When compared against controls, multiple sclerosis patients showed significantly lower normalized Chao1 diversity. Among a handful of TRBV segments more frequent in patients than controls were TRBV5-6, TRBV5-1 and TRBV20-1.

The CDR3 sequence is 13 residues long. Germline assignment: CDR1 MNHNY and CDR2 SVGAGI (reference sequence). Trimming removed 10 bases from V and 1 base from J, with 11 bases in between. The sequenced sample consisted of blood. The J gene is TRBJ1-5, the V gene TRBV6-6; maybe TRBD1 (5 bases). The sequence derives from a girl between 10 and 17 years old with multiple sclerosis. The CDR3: CATSWGSNQPQHF. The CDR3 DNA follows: TGTGCCACCTCCTGGGGCAGCAATCAGCCCCAGCATTTT.